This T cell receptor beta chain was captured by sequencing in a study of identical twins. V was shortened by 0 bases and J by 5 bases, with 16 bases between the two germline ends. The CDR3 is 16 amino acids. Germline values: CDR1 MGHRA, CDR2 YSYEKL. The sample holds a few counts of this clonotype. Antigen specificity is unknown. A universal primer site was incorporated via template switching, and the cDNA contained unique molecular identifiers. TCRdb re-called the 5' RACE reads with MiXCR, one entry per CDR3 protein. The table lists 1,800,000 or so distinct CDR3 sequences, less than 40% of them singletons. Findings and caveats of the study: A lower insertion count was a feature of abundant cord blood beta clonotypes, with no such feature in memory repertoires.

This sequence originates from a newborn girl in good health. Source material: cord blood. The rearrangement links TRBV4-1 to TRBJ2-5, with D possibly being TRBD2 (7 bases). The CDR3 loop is CASSQDHVGGRETQYF. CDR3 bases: TGCGCCAGCAGCCAAGATCATGTGGGGGGGCGGGAGACCCAGTACTTC.